This T cell receptor (beta chain) was identified during a study of cytomegalovirus exposure and HLA in healthy donors. The PCR made use of 60 Vbeta and 13 Jbeta primers. Profiling relied on immunoSEQ multiplex PCR, and the TCRdb table lists in-frame clones only, not all of them. The top ten hold approximately 4% of the sample, which has 150,000 or so clones, roughly 80% seen once. CDR1 is SQVTM, CDR2 ANQGSEA, per germline. The CDR3 is made up of 14 amino acids. The V end was cut by 7 bases, the J end by 2 bases, with 15 bases between. The material sequenced was PBMCs. This TCR came from a middle-aged woman in good health and CMV-seronegative. The chain recombines TRBV29-1 with TRBJ2-1; D is possibly TRBD1 (8 bases). CDR3 sequence (DNA): TGCAGCGGGGGGGGGACAGGTACCTACAATGAGCAGTTCTTC. It codes for CSGGGTGTYNEQFF.